The entry below gives a single T cell receptor beta chain sequence along with its context. Its antigen remains unidentified. Base-call qualities are not available, and no considerably larger clone is one nucleotide away. The library was made by 5' RACE. Data came from an Illumina HiSeq 2500. A second roughly 6 to 12 cycle PCR used a sample-barcoded 5' primer and a J-beta primer mix. A template-switch 5' adaptor carrying 12 random nucleotides introduced a unique molecular identifier onto each TCR beta cDNA molecule. Each sample yielded at least 2.5 million CDR3-containing paired-end reads. First-strand cDNA synthesis was performed from all RNA using the Mint cDNA synthesis kit, with priming by a TRBC-specific oligonucleotide. After uracil-DNA glycosylase treatment, a first 18-cycle PCR used universal primers M1SS and BC2_uni_R on all cDNA. For the original study's pipeline: For normalization, 1 million high-quality reads were randomly selected from each sample, with every read carrying a distinct molecular identifier. Reads with shared molecular identifiers were discarded instead of being binned into consensus sequences. MiTCR, run with a Q25 quality threshold and the strictest error-elimination algorithm, handled CDR3 identification, clonotype clustering and error correction. A nonparametric unseen species model using Euler transformation provided a lower-bound estimate of total TCR beta diversity. Starting from the raw public reads, TCRdb applied fastp trimming at Q25, assembled clones with MiXCR and retained in-frame beta chains. Every entry covers one CDR3 protein and lists the most common genes and DNA from its rows. These V and J calls originate from TCRdb's pipeline instead of the authors' own analysis. The sample has 750,000 to 850,000 distinct CDR3 sequences on record, approximately 25% of them singletons. Jointly, the top ten make up approximately 3.7% of the sample.

Donors were approximately 42 systemically healthy Caucasian individuals from Russia aged roughly 6 to 90 years. Roughly 9.5 milliliters of peripheral blood were drawn from each donor into EDTA-treated Vacutainer tubes. Ficoll-Paque density-gradient centrifugation was used to isolate PBMCs, with at least 6.5 million per sample. Total RNA, at least 6 micrograms per sample, was extracted from PBMCs with Trizol reagent. The percentages of naive CD45RAhigh/CD27high T cells were determined by flow cytometry on a PBMC aliquot from every donor. The data were obtained in a study of blood T cells in healthy people across ages (dated by TCRdb to between 2015 and 2017). Turning to the overall study: In model experiments, roughly one uniquely barcoded TCR beta cDNA molecule per two T cells was captured by template switching. The study analyzed two additional independent replicas of 1 million unique cDNA reads from the same blood draw for two donors, one aged 18 to 29 and one aged 80 or older. Using deep sequencing normalized with unique cDNA molecular identifiers, the study measured how TCR beta repertoire diversity changes with age. Donors were grouped into four age groups: young (average 16 years), middle-aged (around 39), aged (62) and long-lived (less than 85).

The CDR3, cysteine through phenylalanine, is 13 amino acids long. The kept DNA is CDR3 alone, 39 bases in frame from the first base. Trimming at the junction amounts to 3 bases on V and 7 bases on J, and the germline ends lie 13 bases apart. General findings and caveats noted by the study authors: Estimates of total diversity based on one million sequenced T cells were considered lower bounds and underestimates. Bulk unsorted PBMC profiling prevented conclusive comparison of naive and antigen-experienced compartments. Compared with the aged group, the long-lived group had more naive CD4+ T cells, fewer expanded clones and increased TCR diversity, suggesting age selection. Observed TCR beta diversity per million T cells fell roughly linearly with age, and a significant reduction was already apparent by age about 38. The percentage of naive T cells measured by flow cytometry correlated strongly with observed TCR beta diversity. Because donor CMV infection status was unknown, age-related changes in expanded clonotypes were potentially confounded.

The sample was also linked to a second study, of T cells of mothers and their children. The second study reports: Nine systemically healthy Caucasian individuals served as donors, namely three mothers together with their six children. cDNA synthesis used all of the extracted RNA, with roughly 1.5 ug of RNA in each 15 ul reaction. In the second PCR, sample barcodes and 2-4 random nucleotides were introduced via the M1S primer. Over 10 million TCR beta CDR3 reads came from each mother, compared with around 3 million reads from each child. Thymic selection similarly shapes TCR recombination output in related and unrelated pairs, with minor effect from inherited differences. Related mother-child pairs always showed normalized repertoire overlap that was slightly higher than in unrelated mother-child pairs, though the difference was never significant. Persistent microchimeric T cell clones were not detected, at a sensitivity of around 99 clones per million clonotypes. Deep NGS was used in the study to compare the TCR beta repertoires of mothers and children and to look for features that separate related mother-child pairs from unrelated individuals. On average, the children were about 12 +/- 4 years old, while the mothers were around 42 +/- 4 years old. After adapter ligation was performed with NEBNext reagents, the libraries were sequenced on an Illumina HiSeq 2000 with 100+100 nt paired-end reads. To avoid cross-contamination, the mother libraries and the child libraries were prepared a month apart and sequenced in separate runs. Between roughly 500,000 and 2,300,000 distinct TCR beta clonotypes were identified per donor. Naive TCR beta clonotypes were estimated from low-frequency clonotypes matched to each donor's FACS-determined naive share, without sorting.

Sequenced: blood. The TCR sequence derives from a boy younger than 18 in good health. The chain links TRBV12-3 or TRBV12-4 with TRBJ2-7, with no D gene named confidently. The CDR3 reads CASSFLGNGEQYF. The sequenced DNA: TGTGCCAGCAGTTTCTTGGGGAACGGGGAGCAGTACTTC.